Following are 27 T cell receptor beta chains from one sample sequenced in a study of OX40 agonist ivuxolimab in advanced cancers. The assay was immunoSEQ multiplex PCR, and TCRdb's table has in-frame clones only and misses some. The table includes tens of thousands of clones, about 88% detected once. Sequencing was performed on CD4+ or CD8+ T cells sorted from blood, taken in a trial of the OX40 agonist ivuxolimab. The receptors here all came from an adult with an advanced solid tumor such as melanoma, head and neck, liver or kidney cancer.

This clone has only a few counts. CDR3 sequence: CASSIWPGSQPQHF. The CDR3 bases are TGTGCCAGTAGTATCTGGCCGGGGTCTCAGCCCCAGCATTTT. The rearrangement links TRBV19 to TRBJ1-5, with D uncertain. Trimming left V 3 bases short and J 6 bases short, with 12 bases between. The CDR3 has 14 amino acids. Germline CDR1 LNHDA, CDR2 SQIVND (reference sequence).

V and J are TRBV29-1 and TRBJ2-7, with 7 bases fitting TRBD2. CDR1 is SQVTM and CDR2 is ANQGSEA in the germline V gene. The ends lost 6 bases at V and 2 bases at J; junction bases unmatched: 7. The length of the CDR3 is 13 residues. CDR3 nucleotide sequence: TGCAGCGTCGCGGGACTACTAACCTACGAGCAGTACTTC. Residues: CSVAGLLTYEQYF.

The V call is TRBV5-1, the J call TRBJ2-2; 13 bases map to TRBD2. Germline values: CDR1 SGHRS, CDR2 YFSETQ. The length of the CDR3 is 18 residues. The J segment lost 2 bases and the V segment lost 1 base, leaving 5 bases of the junction unmatched. In DNA form, the CDR3 reads TGCGCCAGCAGCTTGTGGACTAGCGGGGGTGCAAACACCGGGGAGCTGTTTTTT. It yields the protein CASSLWTSGGANTGELFF.

The chain employs TRBV2 and TRBJ2-5; TRBD2 agrees at 9 bases. V lost 8 bases and J lost 5; bases outside the gene matches: 12. Germline V gives CDR1 SNHLY, CDR2 FYNNEI. This CDR3 is 15 amino acids long. The CDR3 spells CASREGAGGSETQYF. The DNA of the CDR3 is TGTGCCAGCCGAGAGGGAGCGGGAGGTTCGGAGACCCAGTACTTC.

The V and J genes are TRBV25-1 and TRBJ2-7, with D possibly matching TRBD1 (7 bases). Germline V gives CDR1 MGHDK, CDR2 SYGVNS. This CDR3 is 16 amino acids long. V was pared by 1 base and J by 3 bases, with 16 bases between. Written as DNA, the CDR3 is TGTGCCAGCAGTGAATCAGGGGGGACAGACTTCTACGAGCAGTACTTC. It yields the protein CASSESGGTDFYEQYF.

The chain is built from TRBV5-6 and TRBJ1-1, with D uncertain. Trimming cost V 4 bases and J 1 base, with 11 bases left between them. The CDR3 runs 14 residues. Germline values: CDR1 SGHDT, CDR2 YYEEEE. The CDR3 nucleotides are TGTGCCAGCAGCGTCAGGTTGCGGAACACTGAAGCTTTCTTT. It translates to CASSVRLRNTEAFF.

In this sample, this clone turned up once. V is TRBV5-1 and J is TRBJ2-2; 9 bases are a match to TRBD1. Germline V gene sequence: CDR1 SGHRS, CDR2 YFSETQ. With 3 bases clipped from V and 5 bases from J, the junction kept 8 bases outside the gene matches. This CDR3 spans 16 amino acids. CDR3 in amino acids: CASSWGQGGGTGELFF. CDR3 sequence (DNA): TGCGCCAGCAGCTGGGGACAGGGTGGAGGAACCGGGGAGCTGTTTTTT.

V is TRBV9 and J is TRBJ2-2; D is uncertain. The CDR3 contains 18 residues. Germline assignment: CDR1 SGDLS and CDR2 YYNGEE. V was cut by 3 bases and J by 6 bases, with 24 bases left in between. CDR3 protein: CASSAPGRATPWAGELFF. As DNA, the CDR3 is TGTGCCAGCAGCGCACCCGGACGCGCTACACCGTGGGCCGGGGAGCTGTTTTTT.

The chain combines TRBV4-1 with TRBJ1-1; the match to TRBD1 covers 8 bases. The CDR3 spans 16 residues. With V trimmed by 3 bases and J by 5 bases, 11 bases remained unmatched. Per germline, CDR1 MGHRA and CDR2 YSYEKL. The CDR3 reads CASSQPSGQGETEAFF. The CDR3 coding sequence is TGCGCCAGCAGCCAGCCCTCCGGACAGGGAGAAACTGAAGCTTTCTTT.

This clone was observed a handful of times. V is TRBV19 and J is TRBJ2-1; maybe TRBD2 (6 bases). The CDR3 sequence is 17 residues long. The V gene's germline CDR1 is LNHDA and CDR2 SQIVND (reference sequence). Trimming took 9 bases from V and 0 from J, leaving 21 bases between them. For the CDR3, the DNA is TGTGCCAGCAAGGATATACGGGGGTATACCTCCTACAATGAGCAGTTCTTC. Translated: CASKDIRGYTSYNEQFF.

In DNA form, the CDR3 reads TGTGCCAGTAGTATAGCCGGCCGGTTTTACACTGAAGCTTTCTTT. It encodes CASSIAGRFYTEAFF. The chain joins TRBV19 to TRBJ1-1; D unresolved. V was pared by 1 base and J by 3 bases, with 12 bases between. The CDR3 sequence is 15 residues long. CDR1 is LNHDA, CDR2 SQIVND, per germline (reference sequence).

In nucleotides, the CDR3 is TGTGCCAGCAGTTCTGACAGGGCAGGCTACGAGCAGTACTTC. Encoded protein: CASSSDRAGYEQYF. J is TRBJ2-5 and V is TRBV28; 7 bases map to TRBD1. The better agreement between TRBJ2-7 and the DNA end casts doubt on the J call. The germline gives CDR1 MDHEN, CDR2 SYDVKM. This CDR3 contains 14 residues.

This chain links TRBV12-2 with TRBJ1-6. TRBV12-2 is described as a pseudogene. The length of the CDR3 is 11 residues. DNA of the CDR3: TGTGCAAGTCGCTGCGATTCACCCCTCCACTTT. It yields the protein CASRCDSPLHF.

This sequence joins TRBV5-6 and TRBJ2-3, with 7 bases that match TRBD2. J was trimmed by 6 bases and V by 5 bases; bases with no gene match: 12. The germline V gene encodes CDR1 SGHDT and CDR2 YYEEEE. This CDR3 is 15 amino acids long. Written as DNA, the CDR3 is TGTGCCAGCAGTTTCCGTTGGGCGGGAGTGGATACGCAGTATTTT. It yields the protein CASSFRWAGVDTQYF.

This clone is a singleton in its sample. The V call is TRBV14, the J call TRBJ2-5; D gene ambiguous. This CDR3 region has 13 residues. Germline V gives CDR1 SGHDN, CDR2 FVKESK. The V and J ends lost 0 bases and 4 bases respectively, with 6 bases between them. CDR3 protein: CASSQDHPETQYF. As DNA, the CDR3 is TGTGCCAGCAGCCAAGATCACCCAGAGACCCAGTACTTC.

The chain links TRBV28 to TRBJ2-6; maybe TRBD1 (5 bases). CDR1 and CDR2 (germline): MDHEN, SYDVKM. The CDR3 consists of 14 residues. The V and J ends lost 4 bases and 5 bases respectively, with 9 bases between them. Written as DNA, the CDR3 is TGTGCCAGCAGTTCCCGACAGAGGGCCAACGTCCTGACTTTC. It specifies CASSSRQRANVLTF.

The chain recombines TRBV12-5 with TRBJ2-5; 7 bases match TRBD1. The trim removed 5 bases at V and 10 bases at J, leaving 10 bases unmatched. The CDR3 is made up of 13 amino acids. The germline V gene has CDR1 LGHNT and CDR2 FRNRAP. CDR3 DNA sequence: TGTGCTAGTGGTCTGACAGGGCCCGGGGACCAGTACTTC. Its protein is CASGLTGPGDQYF.

In its sample, this clone was seen a few times. CDR3 nucleotide sequence: TGTGCCAGCAGCCCTCAACCTACAGGGTACACTGAAGCTTTCTTT. It is translated as CASSPQPTGYTEAFF. The rearrangement uses TRBV7-2 and TRBJ1-1, with TRBD1 as a possible D gene (6 bases). The germline CDR1 and CDR2 sequences are SGHTA and FQGNSA. Trimming cost V 5 bases and J 3 bases, with 16 bases left between them. The CDR3 runs 15 residues.

V usage is TRBV28 and J usage is TRBJ1-2; D is ambiguous. The CDR3 contains 13 residues. V shed 8 bases and J shed 4 bases, with 14 bases lying between them. Germline CDR1 and CDR2: MDHEN and SYDVKM. The CDR3 sequence: CASCPGRCYGYTF. CDR3 nucleotide sequence: TGTGCCAGCTGCCCAGGCCGATGCTATGGCTACACCTTC.

This clone was seen only once. J is TRBJ1-3 and V is TRBV7-2; D remains unclear. The germline V gene has CDR1 SGHTA and CDR2 FQGNSA. V was clipped by 5 bases and J by 0 bases, with 8 bases between them. CDR3 length equals 14 residues. The CDR3 DNA reads as TGTGCCAGCAGCCCGTGGAGCTCTGGAAACACCATATATTTT. Translation: CASSPWSSGNTIYF.

Concerning this clone: Other DNA sequences in the sample encode the same CDR3. This chain joins TRBV29-1 and TRBJ1-2; D not resolved. The CDR3 extends over 11 amino acids. From germline, CDR1 is SQVTM and CDR2 ANQGSEA. V lost 4 bases and J lost 2, with 5 bases in between. For the CDR3, the DNA is TGCAGCGTTGTTGAGAACTATGGCTACACCTTC. It is translated as CSVVENYGYTF.

This clone has only one observation. The chain uses TRBV27 and TRBJ2-7; 13 nucleotides match TRBD2. V lost 6 bases to trimming and J lost 4 bases; unmatched junction nucleotides: 9. CDR1 and CDR2 (germline): MNHEY, SMNVEV (reference sequence). This CDR3 contains 16 residues. The CDR3 DNA reads as TGTGCCAGCAGCCTTATCGGACTAGCGGGAGATTACGAGCAGTACTTC. This encodes CASSLIGLAGDYEQYF.

The V and J genes are TRBV6-6 and TRBJ1-4; no reliable D call. CDR3 length: 14 residues. Germline V gene data show CDR1 as MNHNY and CDR2 as SVGAGI (reference sequence). The V gene lost 0 bases and the J gene lost 8 bases, with 10 bases spanning the gap. For the CDR3, the DNA is TGTGCCAGCAGTTACTCAGGCGATCCCGAAAAACTGTTTTTT. It is translated as CASSYSGDPEKLFF.

This clone has more than one count but fewer than ten. The chain employs TRBV4-2 and TRBJ2-3, with 10 bases identical to TRBD1. The trim removed 1 base at V and 4 bases at J, leaving 5 bases unmatched. The CDR3 sequence is 16 residues long. Germline-derived CDR1 and CDR2 are LGHNA and YNFKEQ. CDR3 nucleotides: TGTGCCAGCAGCCAAGGTGACAGGGGGCATGCAGATACGCAGTATTTT. As protein: CASSQGDRGHADTQYF.

The chain joins TRBV29-1 to TRBJ2-5; D tentatively reads TRBD1 or TRBD2 (6 bases each). Trimming pared 4 bases from V and 4 bases from J, leaving 16 bases between. CDR3 length equals 14 residues. Germline V gene data show CDR1 as SQVTM and CDR2 as ANQGSEA. This chain's CDR3 is CSVVSPPGAETQYF. Written as DNA, the CDR3 is TGCAGCGTTGTTTCGCCTCCGGGGGCAGAGACCCAGTACTTC. Together with reference TRBV29-1 and TRBJ2-5, the CDR3 gives the full variable domain: SAVISQKPSRDICQRGTSLTIQCQVDSQVTMMFWYRQQPGQSLTLIATANQGSEATYESGFVIDKFPISRPNLTFSTLTVSNMSPEDSSIYLCSVVSPPGAETQYFGPGTRLLVL.

The J gene is TRBJ1-1, the V gene TRBV10-3, with D perhaps matching TRBD1 (5 bases). The germline gives CDR1 ENHRY, CDR2 SYGVKD. This CDR3 region has 14 residues. Trimming removed 2 bases at V and 5 bases at J, with 12 bases between. The CDR3 DNA follows: TGTGCCATCAGTGAGGGGGGGATGGAAACTGAAGCTTTCTTT. This encodes CAISEGGMETEAFF.

V gene TRBV12-5 combines with J gene TRBJ2-7; D not resolved. The V end was cut by 5 bases, the J end by 0 bases, with 11 bases between. The CDR3 has 14 residues. Germline V lookup: CDR1 LGHNT, CDR2 FRNRAP. This CDR3 is CASGPAYASYEQYF. DNA of the CDR3: TGTGCTAGTGGTCCTGCCTACGCCTCCTACGAGCAGTACTTC.